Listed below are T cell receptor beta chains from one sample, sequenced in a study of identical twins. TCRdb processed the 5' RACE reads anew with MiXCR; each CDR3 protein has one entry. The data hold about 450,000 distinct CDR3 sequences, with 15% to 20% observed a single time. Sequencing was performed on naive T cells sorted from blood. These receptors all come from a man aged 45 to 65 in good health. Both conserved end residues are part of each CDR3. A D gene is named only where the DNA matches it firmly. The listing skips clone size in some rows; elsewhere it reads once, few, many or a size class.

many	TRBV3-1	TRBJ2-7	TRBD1	TGTGCCAGCAGTAGACGACTGGACAGGCCCTACGAGCAGTACTTC	CASSRRLDRPYEQYF
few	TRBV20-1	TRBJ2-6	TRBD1	TGCAGTGCCCCAACAGGGGCTGCTGGGGCCAACGTCCTGACTTTC	CSAPTGAAGANVLTF
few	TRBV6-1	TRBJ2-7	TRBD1	TGTGCCAGCAGCGGGACAGGGGATACCTACGAGCAGTACTTC	CASSGTGDTYEQYF
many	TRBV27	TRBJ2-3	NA	TGTGCCAGCAGTAGGCCGGGGTTCAAGGGGGATACGCAGTATTTT	CASSRPGFKGDTQYF
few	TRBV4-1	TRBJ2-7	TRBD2	TGCGCCAGCAGCCAGAGGGGACTAGCGGGAGACGAGCAGTACTTC	CASSQRGLAGDEQYF
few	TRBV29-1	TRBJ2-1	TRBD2	TGCAGCGCCTCTTTCGGGGGGTCCAATGAGCAGTTCTTC	CSASFGGSNEQFF
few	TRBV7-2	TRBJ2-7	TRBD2	TGTGCCAGCAGCTTAGGTCGGGGCGGGGGGGACCACGAGCAGTACTTC	CASSLGRGGGDHEQYF
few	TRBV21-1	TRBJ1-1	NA	TGTGCCAGCACAGGACAGGGGGCGAAGTTTGGCACTGAAGCTTTCTTT	CASTGQGAKFGTEAFF
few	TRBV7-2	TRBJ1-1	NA	TGTGCCAGCAGCAGCACCCCAATGAACACTGAAGCTTTCTTT	CASSSTPMNTEAFF
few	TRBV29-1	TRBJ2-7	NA	TGCAGCGCTCTCAGGCAGGGAAGCTCCTACGAGCAGTACTTC	CSALRQGSSYEQYF
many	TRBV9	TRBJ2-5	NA	TGTGCCAGCAGCGTAGACGTGGGACCACAAGAGACCCAGTACTTC	CASSVDVGPQETQYF
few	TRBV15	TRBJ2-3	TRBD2	TGTGCCACCAGCCTACTCCCTACTAGCGGGAGGAGGCAAGATACGCAGTATTTT	CATSLLPTSGRRQDTQYF
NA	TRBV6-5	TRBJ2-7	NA	TGTGCCAGCAGTTCCCCCGCAACCTACGAGCAGTACTTC	CASSSPATYEQYF
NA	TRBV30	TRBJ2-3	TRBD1	TGTGCCTGGACAGGGGGCCCGGGAGATACGCAGTATTTT	CAWTGGPGDTQYF
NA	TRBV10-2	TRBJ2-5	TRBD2	TGCGCCAGTACACTAGCGGGGCAAGAGACCCAGTACTTC	CASTLAGQETQYF
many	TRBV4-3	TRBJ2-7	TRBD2	TGCGCCAGCAGCCGACTAGCGGGGGGGTCTTACGAGCAGTACTTC	CASSRLAGGSYEQYF
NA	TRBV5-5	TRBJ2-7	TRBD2	TGTGCCAGCAGCTTGGGGACTAGCGCTGACGAGCAGTACTTC	CASSLGTSADEQYF
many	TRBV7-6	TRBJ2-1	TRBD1	TGTGCCAGCAGCGCGGGGACAGGGGGTTACAATGAGCAGTTCTTC	CASSAGTGGYNEQFF
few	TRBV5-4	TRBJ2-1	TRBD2	TGTGCCAGCAGCTTGAGACTAGCTAATGAGCAGTTCTTC	CASSLRLANEQFF
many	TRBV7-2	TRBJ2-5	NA	TGTGCCAGCAGCTTAAGTGGAGGGACCCAGTACTTC	CASSLSGGTQYF
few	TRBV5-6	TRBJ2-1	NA	TGTGCCAGCAGCTTGGCCACACTCGACAATGAGCAGTTCTTC	CASSLATLDNEQFF
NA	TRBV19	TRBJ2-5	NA	TGTGCCAGTTCACACCCAGGGGACCAAGAGACCCAGTACTTC	CASSHPGDQETQYF
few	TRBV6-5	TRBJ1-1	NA	TGTGCCAGCAGTTATGGCAGGGTCACTGAAGCTTTCTTT	CASSYGRVTEAFF
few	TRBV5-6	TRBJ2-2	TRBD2	TGTGCCAGCAGCTTGAGACTAGCGGGAGTCGGGGAGCTGTTTTTT	CASSLRLAGVGELFF
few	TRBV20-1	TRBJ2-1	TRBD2	TGCAGTGCTAGAGACCCGCTAGGCGGGGGATACAATGAGCAGTTCTTC	CSARDPLGGGYNEQFF
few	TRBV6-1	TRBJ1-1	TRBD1	TGTGCCAGCAGGCAGCAACCTGAGACAGGGGGGGCTTTCTTT	CASRQQPETGGAFF
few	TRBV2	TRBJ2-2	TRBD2	TGTGCCAGCGGTAGCGGGAGCGTAACCGGGGAGCTGTTTTTT	CASGSGSVTGELFF
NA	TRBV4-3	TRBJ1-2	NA	TGCGCCAGCAGCCAAGATGGGGGGGGAAGCGGCTACACCTTC	CASSQDGGGSGYTF
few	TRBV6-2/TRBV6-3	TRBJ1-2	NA	TGTGCCAGCACGGACAGCCCTAACTATGGCTACACCTTC	CASTDSPNYGYTF
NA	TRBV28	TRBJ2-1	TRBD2	TGTGCCAGCAGTGGAGCGGGAGGGCAGTTCTTC	CASSGAGGQFF
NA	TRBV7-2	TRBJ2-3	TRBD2	TGTGCCAGCAGCTCCGTAGCGGGAAGGACAGATACGCAGTATTTT	CASSSVAGRTDTQYF
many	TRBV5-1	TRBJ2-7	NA	TGCGCCAGCAGCTTGGATCCAGGGTTACTCTACGAGCAGTACTTC	CASSLDPGLLYEQYF
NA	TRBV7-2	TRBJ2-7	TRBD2	TGTGCCAGCAGCTCCGAACTAGCGGTGGGCTACGAGCAGTACTTC	CASSSELAVGYEQYF
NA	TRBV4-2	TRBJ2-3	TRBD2	TGTGCCAGCAGCCAGTATAGCGGGGGGGCCGCAGATACGCAGTATTTT	CASSQYSGGAADTQYF
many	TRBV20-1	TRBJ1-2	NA	TGCAGTGCTAGAGTGGACGGCTACAGATATGGCTACACCTTC	CSARVDGYRYGYTF
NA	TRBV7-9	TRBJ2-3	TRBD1	TGTGCCAGCAGCCAATGGACAGGAAGCACAGATACGCAGTATTTT	CASSQWTGSTDTQYF
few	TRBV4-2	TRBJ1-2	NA	TGTGCCAGCAGCCCTGACACCGCTAACTATGGCTACACCTTC	CASSPDTANYGYTF
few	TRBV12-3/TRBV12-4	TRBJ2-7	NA	TGTGCCAGCAGTTATACTAGATCCGAGCAGTACTTC	CASSYTRSEQYF
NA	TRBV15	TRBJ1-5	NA	TGTGCCACCAGCAGAGGAAGGCCAACAGAACAGCCCCAGCATTTT	CATSRGRPTEQPQHF
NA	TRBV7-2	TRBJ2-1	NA	TGTGCCAGCAGACGAAAATCTGGGATTCATGAGCAGTTCTTC	CASRRKSGIHEQFF
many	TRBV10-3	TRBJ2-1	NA	TGTGCCGGCAGGGGCGGGAGTGGGGATGAGCAGTTCTTC	CAGRGGSGDEQFF
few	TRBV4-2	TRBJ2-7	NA	TGTGCCAGCAGCCAAGATCAGAGCGGACACCTGATCTCCTACGAGCAGTACTTC	CASSQDQSGHLISYEQYF
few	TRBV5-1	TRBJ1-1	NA	TGCGCCAGCAGCTTGGTTGCGGGGCCGAACACTGAAGCTTTCTTT	CASSLVAGPNTEAFF
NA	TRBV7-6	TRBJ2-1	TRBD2	TGTGCCAGCAGCTTAGGTGGCGGGAGTTTCGATGAGCAGTTCTTC	CASSLGGGSFDEQFF
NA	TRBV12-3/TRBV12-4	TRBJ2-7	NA	TGTGCCAGCAGTTTAACGGGAGCGAACGAGCAGTACTTC	CASSLTGANEQYF
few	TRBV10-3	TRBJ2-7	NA	TGTGCCATCAGTGAGAGAGACGGGTCCTACGAGCAGTACTTC	CAISERDGSYEQYF
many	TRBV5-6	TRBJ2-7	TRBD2	TGTGCCAGCAGCTTTCGCGGGAGGGCCTACGAGCAGTACTTC	CASSFRGRAYEQYF
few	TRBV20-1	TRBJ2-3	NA	TGCAGTGCCCACCAAGGAAGCAGCACAGATACGCAGTATTTT	CSAHQGSSTDTQYF
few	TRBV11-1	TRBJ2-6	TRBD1	TGTGCCAGCAGCTTGGGCCGGGACAGGGGTTCTGGGGCCAACGTCCTGACTTTC	CASSLGRDRGSGANVLTF
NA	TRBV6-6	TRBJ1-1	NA	TGTGCCAGCAGTGGGGGGACCTCTGAAGCTTTCTTT	CASSGGTSEAFF
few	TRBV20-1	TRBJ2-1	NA	TGCAGTGTCAGGCTAGAAGACTACAATGAGCAGTTCTTC	CSVRLEDYNEQFF
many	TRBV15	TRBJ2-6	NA	TGTGCCACCAGCAGCCTTACGGGACTTGGGGCCAACGTCCTGACTTTC	CATSSLTGLGANVLTF
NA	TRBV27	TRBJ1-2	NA	TGTGCCAGCAGTCCCTACTACAGGAGCCCGGACGGCTACACCTTC	CASSPYYRSPDGYTF
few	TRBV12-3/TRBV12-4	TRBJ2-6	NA	TGTGCCAGCAGTCAGTCTACTGGGGCCAACGTCCTGACTTTC	CASSQSTGANVLTF